The 17 T cell receptor beta chains below come from one sample, sequenced in a study of OX40 agonist ivuxolimab in advanced cancers. Clones were sequenced by immunoSEQ multiplex PCR, and TCRdb holds only the in-frame ones, with some missing. The data contain 80,000 or so clones, 80% to 95% of them singletons. Sequencing was performed on CD4+ or CD8+ T cells sorted from blood, taken in a trial of the OX40 agonist ivuxolimab. All receptors come from an adult with an advanced solid tumor such as melanoma, head and neck, liver or kidney cancer.

The gene calls are TRBV7-2 and TRBJ2-7; TRBD2 might be the D (5 bases). The CDR3 extends over 15 amino acids. V lost 2 bases and J 0 bases, leaving 11 bases between the germline ends. CDR1 and CDR2 from the germline V gene are SGHTA and FQGNSA. CDR3 nucleotides: TGTGCCAGCAGCTTACATGTGGGGAGCTCCTACGAGCAGTACTTC. This sequence encodes CASSLHVGSSYEQYF.

This clone came up a few times. This rearrangement joins TRBV18 to TRBJ1-3; unclear D gene. CDR1 is KGHSH, CDR2 LQKENI, per germline. V was pared by 0 bases and J by 0 bases, with 9 bases between. This CDR3 has 16 residues. The CDR3 coding sequence is TGTGCCAGCTCACCACCGCGGCAGAACTCTGGAAACACCATATATTTT. Protein product: CASSPPRQNSGNTIYF.

The CDR3 DNA is TGTGCCAGCTCCCCGACAGCTAGCACAGATACGCAGTATTTT. Amino acids: CASSPTASTDTQYF. This chain connects TRBV18 to TRBJ2-3; a possible D gene is TRBD1 (5 bases). V lost 6 bases, J lost 0 bases, and 10 bases lay in between. CDR3 length: 14 amino acids. Germline CDR1 and CDR2: KGHSH and LQKENI. The entire variable domain, with the rest obtained from reference TRBV18 and TRBJ2-3, is as follows: NAGVMQNPRHLVRRRGQEARLRCSPMKGHSHVYWYRQLPEEGLKFMVYLQKENIIDESGMPKERFSAEFPKEGPSILRIQQVVRGDSAAYFCASSPTASTDTQYFGPGTRLTVL.

CDR3 sequence (DNA): TGCGCCAGCAGCTTGGTTGGAGGGCCAGAGACCCAGTACTTC. Translated: CASSLVGGPETQYF. The V gene is TRBV5-1, the J gene TRBJ2-5; D might be TRBD2 (6 bases). Trimming cost V 0 bases and J 4 bases, with 10 bases left between them. CDR1 is SGHRS and CDR2 is YFSETQ in the germline V gene. The CDR3 contains 14 residues.

The rearrangement joins TRBV19 to TRBJ1-4; D uncertain. CDR3 size: 16 residues. V was pared by 4 bases and J by 3 bases, with 15 bases between. CDR1 is LNHDA, CDR2 SQIVND, per germline (reference sequence). CDR3 DNA: TGTGCCAGTAGTACAAACGGGAGGGCAGCTAATGAAAAACTGTTTTTT. Amino acids: CASSTNGRAANEKLFF.

The chain combines TRBV14 with TRBJ1-3; 7 bases match TRBD1. Germline CDR1 and CDR2: SGHDN and FVKESK. V shed 2 bases and J 8 bases; nucleotides not matched to a gene: 6. This CDR3 spans 14 amino acids. Here the CDR3 reads CASSQIRQGDTIYF. The CDR3 DNA reads as TGTGCCAGCAGCCAAATCAGGCAGGGGGACACCATATATTTT. The full variable domain, with the rest looked up from reference TRBV14 and TRBJ1-3, is EAGVTQFPSHSVIEKGQTVTLRCDPISGHDNLYWYRRVMGKEIKFLLHFVKESKQDESGMPNNRFLAERTGGTYSTLKVQPAELEDSGVYFCASSQIRQGDTIYFGEGSWLTVV.

In the case of this clone: The junction differs from germline at one of its ends, possibly a read error. The chain combines TRBV30 with TRBJ2-1, with D possibly being TRBD2 (7 bases). From germline, CDR1 is GTSNPN and CDR2 SVGIG (reference sequence). This CDR3 comprises 13 residues. CDR3 coding DNA: TGTGCCTGGAGGGACTGGAGGGGGGGGGATTTGGTCTTC. Its protein product is CAWRDWRGGDLVF.

V gene TRBV29-1 combines with J gene TRBJ2-2, with a possible D match to TRBD1 (6 bases). Looked up from germline, CDR1 is SQVTM and CDR2 is ANQGSEA. This CDR3 contains 12 residues. DNA for the CDR3: TGCAGGCAAGATACAGGGACCGGGGAGCTGTTTTTT. Translating gives CRQDTGTGELFF.

The rearrangement links TRBV5-1 to TRBJ2-5; 8 bases agree with TRBD2. Trimming took 0 bases from V and 2 from J; bases not matched to a gene: 3. Germline assignment: CDR1 SGHRS and CDR2 YFSETQ. The CDR3 totals 15 residues. The CDR3 coding sequence is TGCGCCAGCAGCTTGGTTTTAGCGGGGCAAGAGACCCAGTACTTC. Residues: CASSLVLAGQETQYF.

This clone was counted only a few times. The CDR3 is CASSPLSILLTNTGELFF. CDR3 DNA sequence: TGTGCCAGCAGCCCCTTAAGTATCCTGCTCACGAACACCGGGGAGCTGTTTTTT. V is TRBV7-2 and J is TRBJ2-2; D uncertain. V was shortened by 5 bases and J by 0 bases, with 19 bases between the two germline ends. CDR1 and CDR2 from the germline V gene are SGHTA and FQGNSA. This CDR3 is built from 18 residues.

This clone was seen just once. The chain combines TRBV27 with TRBJ2-7, with 7 bases matching TRBD1. Germline trimming cut 2 bases from V and 6 bases from J; bases unmatched to any gene: 10. The CDR3 loop spans 15 amino acids. Germline CDR1 reads MNHEY; CDR2 reads SMNVEV (reference sequence). This CDR3 reads CASSLSWDSFSEQYF. In nucleotides, the CDR3 is TGTGCCAGCAGTTTAAGTTGGGACAGTTTCTCCGAGCAGTACTTC.

J is TRBJ2-7 and V is TRBV29-1, with a weak D call TRBD1 (6 bases). CDR3 length: 15 amino acids. The germline gives CDR1 SQVTM, CDR2 ANQGSEA. With 5 bases removed from V and 0 bases from J, the gap between germline ends came to 17 bases. CDR3 region: CSVSPPQGSSYEQYF. CDR3 sequence (DNA): TGCAGCGTTTCTCCCCCCCAGGGGAGCTCCTACGAGCAGTACTTC.

The chain recombines TRBV27 with TRBJ1-5; 7 bases fit TRBD1. The V gene's germline CDR1 is MNHEY and CDR2 SMNVEV (reference sequence). This CDR3 region has 14 residues. J lost 5 bases, V lost 8 bases, and 9 bases had no gene match. CDR3 DNA sequence: TGTGCCAGCGCAAGGGACAGTTATTATCAGCCCCAGCATTTT. It encodes CASARDSYYQPQHF.

This chain connects TRBV28 to TRBJ2-7, with D perhaps given as TRBD1 or TRBD2 (7 bases each). The CDR3 consists of 15 residues. V lost 5 bases and J lost 1, with 15 bases in between. Germline V gene lookup returns CDR1 MDHEN and CDR2 SYDVKM. The DNA of the CDR3 is TGTGCCAGCAGTCTCCAGGGGGGGTCTTCCTACGAGCAGTACTTC. Its protein is CASSLQGGSSYEQYF.

The rearrangement links TRBV7-2 to TRBJ1-6; 7 bases match TRBD1. With V trimmed by 4 bases and J by 0 bases, 12 bases remained unmatched. The CDR3 runs to 19 residues. Germline V gene sequence: CDR1 SGHTA, CDR2 FQGNSA. As DNA, the CDR3 is TGTGCCAGCAGCTCCCGACAGGGTCTCGTTAGCTCCTATAATTCACCCCTCCACTTT. Translation: CASSSRQGLVSSYNSPLHF.

The V call is TRBV7-6, the J call TRBJ1-2; no reliable D call. V lost 0 bases to trimming and J lost 2 bases, with 19 bases between them. This CDR3 region has 18 residues. Germline V lookup: CDR1 SGHVS, CDR2 FNYEAQ. The CDR3, as DNA: TGTGCCAGCAGCTTAGCTTGGAAGCAGGTCAGAGGGAACTATGGCTACACCTTC. Translating gives CASSLAWKQVRGNYGYTF. The whole variable domain, filled in from reference TRBV7-6 and TRBJ1-2, reads GAGVSQSPRYKVTKRGQDVALRCDPISGHVSLYWYRQALGQGPEFLTYFNYEAQQDKSGLPNDRFSAERPEGSISTLTIQRTEQRDSAMYRCASSLAWKQVRGNYGYTFGSGTRLTVV.

The chain is built from TRBV18 and TRBJ1-4, with D tentatively TRBD1 (5 bases). V lost 1 base, J lost 10 bases, and 13 bases lay in between. The CDR3 runs to 14 residues. Germline V CDR1 and CDR2: KGHSH, LQKENI. CDR3 in amino acids: CASSPQGPEGKLFF. The DNA for the CDR3 is TGTGCCAGCTCACCACAGGGACCCGAGGGAAAACTGTTTTTT.